These T cell receptor beta chains were read from a single sample in a study of T cell changes during pregnancy in multiple sclerosis. Sequencing used immunoSEQ multiplex PCR; TCRdb keeps in-frame clones, though not all of them. The sample records 30,000 or so clones, 91% being singletons. The material sequenced was CD8+ T cells from peripheral blood mononuclear cells, taken in the second trimester of pregnancy. The receptors were gathered from a female donor in good health, enrolled as a control in a pregnancy study. Both conserved end residues are part of each CDR3. Fields, in order: CDR3 protein, D gene, V gene, CDR3 length. D genes are given only for firm matches.

CDR3aa: CASSPTGALYNSPLHF; d_gene: .; v_gene: TRBV4-2; len: 16
CDR3aa: CASSLGQGADTQYF; d_gene: TRBD1; v_gene: TRBV7-3; len: 14
CDR3aa: CASSLWSDTEAFF; d_gene: .; v_gene: TRBV27; len: 13
CDR3aa: CASSLVPPRGDTQYF; d_gene: .; v_gene: TRBV5-5; len: 15
CDR3aa: CASSPAGAESPEAFF; d_gene: .; v_gene: TRBV7-3; len: 15
CDR3aa: CASRVVGSSYEQYF; d_gene: .; v_gene: TRBV5-6; len: 14
CDR3aa: CASSPTGVGNTIYF; d_gene: TRBD1; v_gene: TRBV18; len: 14
CDR3aa: CASSLNGGGANNEQFF; d_gene: TRBD2; v_gene: TRBV7-3; len: 16
CDR3aa: CASSLRAPAGQGVYEQYF; d_gene: TRBD1; v_gene: TRBV5-5; len: 18
CDR3aa: CASSHKRGALGDEQFF; d_gene: TRBD2; v_gene: TRBV4-3; len: 16
CDR3aa: CASGLGTANNEKLFF; d_gene: .; v_gene: TRBV12-5; len: 15
CDR3aa: CASSQTSGGGTDTQYF; d_gene: TRBD2; v_gene: TRBV4-3; len: 16
CDR3aa: CASSPPSGPRETQYF; d_gene: TRBD2; v_gene: TRBV19; len: 15
CDR3aa: CACTTGTFSYEQYF; d_gene: .; v_gene: TRBV30; len: 14
CDR3aa: CASSQEWGGDQPQHF; d_gene: .; v_gene: TRBV4-2; len: 15
CDR3aa: CASSSHQRGGADTQYF; d_gene: TRBD2; v_gene: TRBV9; len: 16
CDR3aa: CASSLVGKGGSEQYF; d_gene: TRBD2; v_gene: TRBV7-9; len: 15
CDR3aa: CASGEQIVPGQGTNWNEQFF; d_gene: TRBD1; v_gene: TRBV2; len: 20
CDR3aa: CASSLAEVVF; d_gene: .; v_gene: TRBV7-9; len: 10
CDR3aa: CASSATGELFF; d_gene: .; v_gene: TRBV6-6; len: 11
CDR3aa: CASRGLNTGELFF; d_gene: .; v_gene: TRBV27; len: 13
CDR3aa: CASSPGQGSNTEAFF; d_gene: TRBD1; v_gene: TRBV7-3; len: 15
CDR3aa: CASSQVAGAGNIQYF; d_gene: TRBD2; v_gene: TRBV4-1; len: 15
CDR3aa: CASSLVMNTGELFF; d_gene: .; v_gene: TRBV6-1; len: 14
CDR3aa: CASSVEGQGAYNEQFF; d_gene: TRBD1; v_gene: TRBV9; len: 16
CDR3aa: CASSEEEGGGEDYTF; d_gene: .; v_gene: TRBV6-1; len: 15
CDR3aa: CASSLVGGRGEETQYF; d_gene: .; v_gene: TRBV11-2; len: 16
CDR3aa: CASSYGTANTEAFF; d_gene: TRBD1; v_gene: TRBV6-5; len: 14
CDR3aa: CASSLTGLNTEAFF; d_gene: .; v_gene: TRBV5-1; len: 14
CDR3aa: CASHGRAGVMGLETQYF; d_gene: TRBD2; v_gene: TRBV5-5; len: 17
CDR3aa: CATSGDRETANTGELFF; d_gene: TRBD1; v_gene: TRBV15; len: 17
CDR3aa: CASSPELSGNTIYF; d_gene: .; v_gene: TRBV5-1; len: 14
CDR3aa: CASSLGVPFF; d_gene: .; v_gene: TRBV11-2; len: 10
CDR3aa: CASSQRTGNNSPLHF; d_gene: TRBD1; v_gene: TRBV4-1; len: 15
CDR3aa: CASSQDKSSYVAYEQYF; d_gene: .; v_gene: TRBV4-3; len: 17
CDR3aa: CASSPVGGYNEQFF; d_gene: .; v_gene: TRBV6-5; len: 14
CDR3aa: CASSEAGTRPGQFF; d_gene: TRBD2; v_gene: TRBV6-1; len: 14
CDR3aa: CASSQEEGGRAGELFF; d_gene: TRBD2; v_gene: TRBV4-2; len: 16
CDR3aa: CASSLTGSQPQHF; d_gene: .; v_gene: TRBV27; len: 13
CDR3aa: CASHRQGSGNTIYF; d_gene: TRBD1; v_gene: TRBV6-1; len: 14
CDR3aa: CAEDAGSYEQYF; d_gene: .; v_gene: TRBV10-1; len: 12
CDR3aa: CAITGGGTSSEQYF; d_gene: TRBD2; v_gene: TRBV10-3; len: 14
CDR3aa: CASSQVPLGSSGNTIYF; d_gene: .; v_gene: TRBV4-3; len: 17
CDR3aa: CASSHPTSGGNYNEQFF; d_gene: .; v_gene: TRBV21-1; len: 17
CDR3aa: CAWSFGNTEAFF; d_gene: .; v_gene: TRBV30; len: 12
CDR3aa: CASSLPGFWELFF; d_gene: .; v_gene: TRBV5-6; len: 13
CDR3aa: CASSDSDRAYEQYF; d_gene: TRBD1; v_gene: TRBV25-1; len: 14
CDR3aa: CASSDGGGVKETQYF; d_gene: .; v_gene: TRBV4-3; len: 15
CDR3aa: CASSLFDRGLRNQPQHF; d_gene: TRBD1; v_gene: TRBV28; len: 17
CDR3aa: CASSVQGSSQPQHF; d_gene: .; v_gene: TRBV2; len: 14
CDR3aa: CASSLRGNTGELFF; d_gene: .; v_gene: TRBV27; len: 14
CDR3aa: CASTRDRGDNEQFF; d_gene: TRBD1; v_gene: TRBV4-1; len: 14
CDR3aa: CASSLLERGSTDTQYF; d_gene: .; v_gene: TRBV7-2; len: 16
CDR3aa: CASSQDRGLNNYGYTF; d_gene: TRBD1; v_gene: TRBV4-3; len: 16
CDR3aa: CASSVSPGTGQETQYF; d_gene: TRBD1; v_gene: TRBV27; len: 16
CDR3aa: CASKILEQGNTEAFF; d_gene: .; v_gene: TRBV6-1; len: 15
CDR3aa: CASSLARGSGNTIYF; d_gene: .; v_gene: TRBV5-5; len: 15
CDR3aa: CASSPSGQGRNEQFF; d_gene: TRBD1; v_gene: TRBV7-7; len: 15
CDR3aa: CASSPSGSSYEQYF; d_gene: .; v_gene: TRBV4-3; len: 14
CDR3aa: CASTGLAGEYNEQFF; d_gene: TRBD2; v_gene: TRBV7-6; len: 15